The 13 T cell receptor beta chains below all came from one sample that was sequenced in a study of cytomegalovirus exposure and HLA in healthy donors. This table comes from immunoSEQ multiplex PCR, and its TCRdb copy is limited to in-frame clones, with some not included. This sample has 90,000 to 130,000 clones, with roughly 87% found just once. Sequenced: PBMCs. The source of these receptors is a woman younger than 30 in good health and CMV-seronegative.

V usage is TRBV5-4 and J usage is TRBJ1-1; tentative D call: TRBD1 (6 bases). The CDR3 is made up of 13 amino acids. Trimming left V 5 bases short and J 7 bases short, with 15 bases between. Looked up from germline, CDR1 is SGHNT and CDR2 is YYREEE (reference sequence). The CDR3 sequence is CASRRTETHEAFF. The CDR3 bases are TGTGCCAGCAGAAGGACAGAAACCCATGAAGCTTTCTTT.

The genes are TRBV4-1 and TRBJ1-1, with 9 nucleotides matching TRBD1. The CDR3 sequence is 16 residues long. Unmatched junction bases numbered 6, after V lost 0 bases and J lost 4 bases. Per germline, CDR1 MGHRA and CDR2 YSYEKL. In nucleotides, the CDR3 is TGCGCCAGCAGCCAAGATAAACGACAGGGGGGCACTGAAGCTTTCTTT. This encodes CASSQDKRQGGTEAFF.

CDR3 nucleotides: TGTGCCAGCTCACCTGGCGGGGGGCCCCAAGAGACCCAGTACTTC. It is translated as CASSPGGGPQETQYF. V usage is TRBV18 and J usage is TRBJ2-5; TRBD2 aligns across 8 bases. Germline V CDR1 and CDR2: KGHSH, LQKENI. The CDR3 covers 15 residues. V shed 3 bases and J 1 base; nucleotides not matched to a gene: 4.

This sequence joins TRBV5-8 and TRBJ2-7; perhaps TRBD1 as D (6 bases). Germline CDR1 and CDR2: SGHTS and YDEGEE. Deletions cut 0 bases from V and 0 bases from J, with 13 bases between. The CDR3 runs 16 residues. The CDR3 DNA follows: TGTGCCAGCAGCTTGGTAAGGGGGTACGTCTCCTACGAGCAGTACTTC. This translates into CASSLVRGYVSYEQYF.

The chain has TRBV23-1 and TRBJ2-7; TRBD1 aligns across 12 bases. TRBV23-1 is an ORF for which the function is uncertain. Germline trimming cut 3 bases from V and 4 bases from J; bases unmatched to any gene: 10. CDR3 size: 17 residues. The CDR3 reads CASSQVRDRGRRYEQYF. DNA of the CDR3: TGCGCCAGCAGTCAGGTAAGGGACAGGGGGCGTAGGTACGAGCAGTACTTC.

This chain connects TRBV28 to TRBJ1-5, with D uncertain. This CDR3 has 13 amino acids. The germline V gene has CDR1 MDHEN and CDR2 SYDVKM. Trimming took off 3 bases at V and 5 bases at J, with 8 bases between the two ends. The CDR3: CASSLGPDQPQHF. DNA for the CDR3: TGTGCCAGCAGTTTGGGCCCCGATCAGCCCCAGCATTTT.

The rearrangement joins TRBV30 to TRBJ2-7; a possible D gene is TRBD1 (6 bases). V was pared by 0 bases and J by 7 bases, with 13 bases between. CDR3 size: 13 residues. From germline, CDR1 is GTSNPN and CDR2 SVGIG (reference sequence). CDR3: CAWSVSGGREQYF. CDR3 nucleotide sequence: TGTGCCTGGAGTGTTTCTGGGGGCCGTGAGCAGTACTTC.

The chain employs TRBV5-1 and TRBJ2-1; tentative D call: TRBD2 (5 bases). V lost 4 bases and J lost 7, with 12 bases in between. From germline, CDR1 is SGHRS and CDR2 YFSETQ. CDR3 length: 13 residues. The CDR3 bases are TGCGCCAGCAGCCCTAGGACGGGAAATGAGCAGTTCTTC. Residues: CASSPRTGNEQFF. Full variable domain (missing parts from reference TRBV5-1 and TRBJ2-1): KAGVTQTPRYLIKTRGQQVTLSCSPISGHRSVSWYQQTPGQGLQFLFEYFSETQRNKGNFPGRFSGRQFSNSRSEMNVSTLELGDSALYLCASSPRTGNEQFFGPGTRLTVL.

The rearrangement joins TRBV11-1 to TRBJ2-7, with TRBD2 identical over 8 bases. The CDR3 spans 17 residues. Per germline, CDR1 SGHAT and CDR2 FQDESV (reference sequence). V gave up 2 bases and J gave up 1 base; unmatched junction bases: 10. The CDR3 DNA reads as TGTGCCAGCAGCTTAACGATTGGACTAGCTGCTTCCTACGAGCAGTACTTC. Its protein is CASSLTIGLAASYEQYF.

V gene TRBV4-3 combines with J gene TRBJ1-2; perhaps TRBD1 as D (6 bases). The CDR3 runs 17 residues. CDR1 is LGHNA and CDR2 is YSLEER in the germline V gene. Between the trimmed V and J ends, which lost 1 base and 4 bases, there was a span of 19 bases. The CDR3 reads CASSQVYPATGLYGYTF. The CDR3 region has the DNA TGCGCCAGCAGCCAAGTCTATCCGGCAACAGGGCTCTATGGCTACACCTTC.

Only a few counts were recorded for this clone. This chain connects TRBV6-5 to TRBJ1-5; no clear D gene. The germline gives CDR1 MNHEY, CDR2 SVGAGI. Trimming shortened V by 5 bases and J by 5 bases, and 10 bases separated the two germline ends. The CDR3 has 13 amino acids. The CDR3 loop reads CASSEREHQPQHF. The DNA for the CDR3 is TGTGCCAGCAGTGAGCGGGAGCATCAGCCCCAGCATTTT.

The chain combines TRBV15 with TRBJ2-2; D is uncertain. Trimming removed 4 bases at V and 4 bases at J, with 13 bases between. CDR1 and CDR2 from the germline V gene are LNHNV and YYDKDF (reference sequence). The CDR3 spans 15 residues. CDR3 DNA sequence: TGTGCCACCAGCACACCGACGCCGGGCACCGGGGAGCTGTTTTTT. This sequence encodes CATSTPTPGTGELFF.

The genes are TRBV19 and TRBJ1-5; 9 bases agree with TRBD1. The germline V gene has CDR1 LNHDA and CDR2 SQIVND (reference sequence). The junction had 4 bases not matched to a gene; V was cut back by 8 bases and J by 5 bases. CDR3 length equals 13 residues. In nucleotides, the CDR3 is TGTGCCAGTTCGGGACAGGGCTATCAGCCCCAGCATTTT. Translated, it gives CASSGQGYQPQHF.